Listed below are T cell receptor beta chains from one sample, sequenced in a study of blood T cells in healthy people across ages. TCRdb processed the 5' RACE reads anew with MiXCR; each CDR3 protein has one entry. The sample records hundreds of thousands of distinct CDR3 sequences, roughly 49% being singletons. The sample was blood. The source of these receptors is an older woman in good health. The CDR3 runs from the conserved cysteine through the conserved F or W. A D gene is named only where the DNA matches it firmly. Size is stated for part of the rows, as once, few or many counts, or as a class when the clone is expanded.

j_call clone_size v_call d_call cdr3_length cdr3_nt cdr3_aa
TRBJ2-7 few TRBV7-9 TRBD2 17 TGTGCCAGCAGCTCAACCGCGGGCGGGAGTCAGGAGTACGAGCAGTACTTC CASSSTAGGSQEYEQYF
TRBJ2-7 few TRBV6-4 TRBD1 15 TGTGCCAGCAGTGGGAGGACAGGGGCCGACTACGAGCAGTACTTC CASSGRTGADYEQYF
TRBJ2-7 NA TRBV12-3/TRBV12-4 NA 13 TGTGCCAGCAGTTTAAGGGCGCGGTACGAGCAGTACTTC CASSLRARYEQYF
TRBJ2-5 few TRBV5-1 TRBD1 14 TGCGCCAGCAGCTTGGGACAGGGGTCGGAAGAGCAGTACTTC CASSLGQGSEEQYF
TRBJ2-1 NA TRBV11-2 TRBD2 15 TGTGCCAGCAGCCCGCGGACTAGCGGGATATATGAGCAGTTCTTC CASSPRTSGIYEQFF
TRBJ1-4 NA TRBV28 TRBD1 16 TGTGCCAGCACCAAACTAGACAGGGGGCGCGGGGGAAAACTGTTTTTT CASTKLDRGRGGKLFF
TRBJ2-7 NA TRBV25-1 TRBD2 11 TGTGCCAGCAGACGGGAGGACGAGCAGTACTTC CASRREDEQYF
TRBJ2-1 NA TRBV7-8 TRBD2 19 TGTGCCAGCACCCTAGGGGGGGGGCCGGGACTAGCGGGAGTCTATGAGCAGTTCTTC CASTLGGGPGLAGVYEQFF
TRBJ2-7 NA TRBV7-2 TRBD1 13 TGTGCCAGCAGCCGAGACAGGGCCTCCGAGCAGTACTTC CASSRDRASEQYF
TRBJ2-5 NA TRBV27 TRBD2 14 TGTGCCAGCGGACGGCGGGAGACCCACAATGAGCAGTACTTC CASGRRETHNEQYF
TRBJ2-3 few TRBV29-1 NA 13 TGCAGCGCTGGACGGAAAAACACAGATACGCAGTATTTT CSAGRKNTDTQYF